This T cell receptor (beta chain) derives from a study of T cell responses to AZD1222 COVID-19 vaccine. Findings of the study overall: Unmutated regions of variants are reportedly targeted by nearly half of spike-specific TCRs.

The CDR3 has 14 amino acids. V lost 0 bases and J lost 3, with 8 bases in between. Germline lookup yields CDR1 SGDLS and CDR2 YYNGEE. Regarding this clone: What it binds is not known.

Data came from immunoSEQ multiplex PCR; TCRdb stores just in-frame clones and leaves some out. The sample consists of 88,000 or so clones, about nine tenths of them appearing once. The TCR comes from an adult in good health. The chain carries TRBV9 and TRBJ2-3, with no clear D. Sequencing used peripheral blood, obtained on day 0 of AZD1222 vaccination. CDR3 region: CASSVVDLTDTQYF. As DNA, the CDR3 is TGTGCCAGCAGCGTAGTCGACCTAACAGATACGCAGTATTTT. Full variable domain (missing parts from reference TRBV9 and TRBJ2-3): DSGVTQTPKHLITATGQRVTLRCSPRSGDLSVYWYQQSLDQGLQFLIQYYNGEERAKGNILERFSAQQFPDLHSELNLSSLELGDSALYFCASSVVDLTDTQYFGPGTRLTVL.